This is a list of T cell receptor beta chains from one sample in a study of T cells in Graves' hyperthyroidism and ophthalmopathy. TCRdb reprocessed the multiplex PCR reads via MiXCR and lists one record per CDR3 protein. Of about 96,000 distinct CDR3 sequences in the sample, approximately 56% were seen once. The sample was blood. These receptors were obtained from a woman aged 40 to 50 with Graves' hyperthyroidism. CDR3s include the opening cysteine and the closing phenylalanine or tryptophan. A D gene is named only where the DNA matches it firmly. Clone size appears in some rows only: once, few, many, or a class for an expanded clone.

many | TRBJ2-7 | TRBD2 | TRBV7-2 | TGTGCCAGCAGCCGATGGACTAGCGGGGCAACCTACGAGCAGTACTTC | CASSRWTSGATYEQYF
NA | TRBJ1-5 | NA | TRBV15 | TGTGCCACCAGCAGAGGAGGGGCAGGGGTCCAGCCCCAGCATTTT | CATSRGGAGVQPQHF
many | TRBJ2-2 | TRBD1 | TRBV20-1 | TGCAGTGCCTGGGACAGGGGAACCACCGGGGAGCTGTTTTTT | CSAWDRGTTGELFF
many | TRBJ2-2 | NA | TRBV6-5 | TGTGCCAGCAGTTACGGAACCGGGGAGCTGTTTTTT | CASSYGTGELFF
many | TRBJ1-2 | TRBD1 | TRBV10-3 | TGTGCCGTAAGACAGGGCTATGGCTACACCTTC | CAVRQGYGYTF
many | TRBJ2-2 | NA | TRBV7-9 | TGTGCCAGCAGCTTAGTGAGCGGGCCCGCCGGTCCCACCGGGGAGCTGTTTTTT | CASSLVSGPAGPTGELFF
NA | TRBJ1-3 | NA | TRBV30 | TGTGCCTGGAGTGTAAGCGACATCAGAAACACCATATATTTT | CAWSVSDIRNTIYF
many | TRBJ1-2 | TRBD1 | TRBV5-1 | TGCGCCAGCAGCCCCGGGACAGGGGGCGTCTATGGCTACACCTTC | CASSPGTGGVYGYTF
NA | TRBJ1-4 | TRBD1 | TRBV7-6 | TGTGCCAGCACACACCGCGGGACAGGGGCCATAGGGGAAAAACTGTTTTTT | CASTHRGTGAIGEKLFF
many | TRBJ2-5 | NA | TRBV29-1 | TGCAGCGTTTTCGGCTCTCCAGGGGCTTGGAGGTCGGAGACCCAGTACTTC | CSVFGSPGAWRSETQYF
once | TRBJ2-7 | TRBD2 | TRBV7-2 | TGTGCCAGCAGCCGCCGGACTAGCGGGCGACACTTC | CASSRRTSGRHF
few | TRBJ1-1 | NA | TRBV29-1 | TGCAGCGTTATCTATCCGGGGGCCGCTGGGGAAGCTTTCTTT | CSVIYPGAAGEAFF
NA | TRBJ1-1 | TRBD1 | TRBV12-3/TRBV12-4 | TGTGCCAGCAGGCTCACAGGGGTGGGAGCTTTCTTT | CASRLTGVGAFF
NA | TRBJ1-2 | NA | TRBV25-1 | TGTGCCCTCACAGAGCTCTATGGCTACACCTTC | CALTELYGYTF
many | TRBJ2-7 | TRBD2 | TRBV7-2 | TGTGCCAGCAGCATGGGTTCTAGCGGTAGGGGAGCCTACGAGCAGTACTTC | CASSMGSSGRGAYEQYF
many | TRBJ2-2 | NA | TRBV20-1 | TGCAGTGCTAGTGGCCTAGTAGGCACCGGGGAGCTGTTTTTT | CSASGLVGTGELFF
NA | TRBJ1-1 | NA | TRBV6-5 | TGTGCCAGCAGTTCCCGACAGAGCATGGACACTGAAGCTTTCTTT | CASSSRQSMDTEAFF
few | TRBJ2-7 | TRBD1 | TRBV20-1 | TGCAGTGCCAACCGGGACAGAGGCTCCTACGAGCAGTACTTC | CSANRDRGSYEQYF
NA | TRBJ2-7 | TRBD2 | TRBV15 | TGTGCCACCAGCAGCTTTACTAGCGGGATTGCCTACGAGCAGTACTTC | CATSSFTSGIAYEQYF
NA | TRBJ1-1 | TRBD1 | TRBV29-1 | TGCAGCGTCGTACAGGGGGCCTTCTTCGAAGCTTTCTTT | CSVVQGAFFEAFF
NA | TRBJ2-6 | NA | TRBV11-2 | TGTGCCAGCAGCGCCGGACCTACGGATTATGGGGCCAACGTCCTGACTTTC | CASSAGPTDYGANVLTF
NA | TRBJ2-7 | TRBD1 | TRBV4-1 | TGTGCCAGCAGCCTCACCTCCGGGACAGGGCTATCGACCTACGAGCAGTACTTC | CASSLTSGTGLSTYEQYF
medium-sized | TRBJ1-2 | NA | TRBV29-1 | TGCAGCGTTACTGCAGACAGAAACTATGGCTACACCTTC | CSVTADRNYGYTF
many | TRBJ2-5 | NA | TRBV7-3 | TGTGCCAGCAGAAGGACAGCACAAGAGACCCAGTACTTC | CASRRTAQETQYF
NA | TRBJ1-4 | NA | TRBV7-2 | TGTGCCAGCGGTCGGATTTCGACAGCAACTAATAAAAAACTGTTTTTT | CASGRISTATNKKLFF
NA | TRBJ2-5 | TRBD2 | TRBV7-2 | TGTGCCAGCAGCCGCTGGACTAGCGGGAGTGAAGAGACCCAGTACTTC | CASSRWTSGSEETQYF
many | TRBJ1-4 | NA | TRBV15 | TGTGCCACCAGCAAAGGGAGCTATAATGAAAAACTGTTTTTT | CATSKGSYNEKLFF
many | TRBJ1-2 | TRBD1 | TRBV5-1 | TGCGCCAGCAGCTTCGGACAGGGGGATCATGGCTACACCTTC | CASSFGQGDHGYTF
many | TRBJ2-7 | NA | TRBV10-3 | TGTGCCACCCTCCCACAGCGGTCACAGGTTAACGAGCAGTACTTC | CATLPQRSQVNEQYF
NA | TRBJ1-2 | TRBD1 | TRBV6-1 | TGTGCCAGCAGTGAAGCGGGGACAGGGAACTATGGCTACACCTTC | CASSEAGTGNYGYTF
NA | TRBJ1-5 | NA | TRBV10-3 | TGTGCCATCAGTGGAGCAGGGTCGGTGGAGACCCAGCATTTT | CAISGAGSVETQHF